This TCR beta chain was recorded in a study of vaccination and CD4 T cells after COVID-19 (dated by TCRdb to between 2020 and 2023). Broadly, across the study: The convalescent cohort comprised six males and four females, including two Hispanic individuals, seven Caucasians, two Asians and one multiracial person. Two doses of either the Pfizer-BioNTech BNT162b2 vaccine (n=8) or the Moderna mRNA-1273 vaccine (n=2) were administered to participants. Overlapping spike peptide pools from SARS-CoV-2 and from the common cold coronaviruses HCoV-NL63, HCoV-OC43 and HCoV-229E were used as culture stimuli. In ten to eleven COVID-19 convalescent patients and a few infection-naive healthy vaccine recipients, researchers compared the spike-specific CD4+ TCR repertoire from before mRNA vaccination with the repertoire from after. Post-COVID blood samples from convalescent patients were collected a median of around 100 days after diagnosis, with a range of about 35 to 161 days. Control cultures used a CEFX viral epitope pool as positive control, an HIV-1 Nef peptide pool as negative control, or no peptide. The time from the second vaccine dose to post-vaccine blood sampling had a median of around 72 days and ranged from about 14 to 250 days. Results and caveats for the whole study, not just this receptor: The number of convalescent patients in the study was relatively small, and the study did not examine early timepoints following natural infection. Although the median number of SARS-CoV-2-reactive clonotypes went up from around 20 after infection to some 40 after vaccination, the increase was not significant. In convalescent patients, nearly all vaccine-specific clones (304 of 307) were found to be mono-reactive for SARS-CoV-2 spike rather than cross-reactive with common cold coronaviruses. In convalescent patients, a median around 90% of post-vaccine SARS-CoV-2-reactive clones were detected only after vaccination, suggesting vaccine-specific priming.

The library was built by means of PCR. At the Johns Hopkins FTIC core, DNA from the cultured CD4+ T cells underwent TCR sequencing with the Oncomine TCR Beta short-read assay. The QIAamp micro DNA kit was used to extract genomic DNA from the cultured CD4+ T cells. Oncomine TCR Beta libraries from cultured CD4+ T cells were pooled with unique dual indexes and sequenced on an Illumina iSeq 100. The paper's processing steps were these. Non-productive sequences were filtered out, and CDR3s that did not start with C, did not end with F or W, or were shorter than 7 amino acids were discarded. The MANAFEST web application was used to identify antigen-specific clonotypes by comparing peptide-stimulated wells against reference wells and other culture wells. For a clone to be called positive, the clone needed an FDR below 0.05, an odds ratio above 5, and a productive frequency above 0.1% in at least two of three replicate wells. A clonotype was classed as cross-reactive if the clonotype showed significant expansion both in SARS-CoV-2 spike wells and in at least one common cold coronavirus spike condition. Levenshtein distances (stringdist) and unrooted phylogenetic trees (ape) in R version 3.6.1 were used to assess CDR3 homology. Using fastp trimming at Q25 and MiXCR clonotype assembly, TCRdb reanalyzed the public sequencing data and kept in-frame beta chains. Rows matching on CDR3 protein sequence are summarized as one entry with the most common DNA and genes. The V and J calls here are based on TCRdb, not the publication. A total of more than 15,000 distinct CDR3 sequences appear in this sample, roughly 45% of them only once. The ten largest make up around 20% of the sample.

Comment on this clonotype: It lacks a known antigen. Base quality data are lacking; no much larger clone is found one base away.

From its cysteine to its phenylalanine, the CDR3 spans 13 amino acids. Left in the record is the CDR3 DNA by itself, 39 bases read in frame from the first base. V is trimmed back by 5 bases and J by 14 bases, and the junction contains 10 bases that no gene match accounts for. Looking up the germline V gene yields CDR1 SGHNT and CDR2 YENEEA. In the paper's terms, the treatment or condition label means: roughly 10-day PBMC culture with coronavirus spike peptide pools or control peptides (ViraFEST assay). To expand antigen-specific T cells with peptide pools and then pick out the expanded clonotypes through TCR sequencing, the study relied on the ViraFEST assay. Negative nucleocapsid antibody tests taken both before and after vaccination confirmed that the healthy vaccine recipients had no prior SARS-CoV-2 infection. PBMCs were cultured at roughly 2 million per well in IMDM supplemented with approximately 5% human AB serum and roughly 10 IU/ml IL-2, with roughly 10 ug/ml peptide pools added. On days 3 and 7, half of the culture medium was replaced with fresh IL-2-containing medium. Once the cells had been in culture for 9 to 10 days, the EasySep CD4+ T cell isolation kit was used to isolate CD4+ T cells by negative selection. Ficoll-Paque Plus gradient centrifugation was used to isolate PBMCs from whole blood, and the isolated PBMCs were then either used fresh or cryopreserved at -140C. In general, triplicate wells were set up for every culture condition.

This receptor was taken from a human donor who received a COVID-19 vaccine. The specimen comprised CD4+ T cells from blood, cultured in vitro, sampled before SARS-CoV-2 vaccination. This chain is built from TRBV11-3 and TRBJ1-4; TRBD1 fits 8 bases in the junction. The nucleotides read TGTGCCAGCAGCAGGGCAGGGGGCCTTGATCTGTTTTTT. The encoded protein is CASSRAGGLDLFF.